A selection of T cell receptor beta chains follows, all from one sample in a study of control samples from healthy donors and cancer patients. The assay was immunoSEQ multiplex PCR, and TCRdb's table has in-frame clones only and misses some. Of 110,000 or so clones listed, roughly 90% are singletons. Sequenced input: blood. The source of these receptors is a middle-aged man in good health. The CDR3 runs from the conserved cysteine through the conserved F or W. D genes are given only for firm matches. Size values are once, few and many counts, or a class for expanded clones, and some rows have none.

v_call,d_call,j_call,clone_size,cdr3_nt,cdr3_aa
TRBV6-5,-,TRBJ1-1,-,TGTGCCAGCAGTCTCAGAAGATTGAACACTGAAGCTTTCTTT,CASSLRRLNTEAFF
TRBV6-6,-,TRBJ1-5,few,TGTGCCAGCAGTTACTATAGCAATCAGCCCCAGCATTTT,CASSYYSNQPQHF
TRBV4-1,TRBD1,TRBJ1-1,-,TGCGCCAGCAGCCCCTCCCCCAGGGGGCGGAACACTGAAGCTTTCTTT,CASSPSPRGRNTEAFF
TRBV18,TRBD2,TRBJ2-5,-,TGTGCCAGCTCACCATGGGGGGGTGTTGAGACCCAGTACTTC,CASSPWGGVETQYF
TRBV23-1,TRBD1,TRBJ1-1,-,TGCGCCAGCAGCCACGGGACAGGGAAGGAAACTGAAGCTTTCTTT,CASSHGTGKETEAFF
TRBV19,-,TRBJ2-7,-,TGTGCCAGTAGTATCGGCAGTTCGGTTGACTACGAGCAGTACTTC,CASSIGSSVDYEQYF
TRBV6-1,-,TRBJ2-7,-,TGTGCCAGCAGTGAAGGGTTCGGAGAGGGAACCTACGAGCAGTACTTC,CASSEGFGEGTYEQYF
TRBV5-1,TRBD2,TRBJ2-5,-,TGCGCCAGCAGCTTGGAGCCGGGGGGGCCAACAGAGACCCAGTACTTC,CASSLEPGGPTETQYF
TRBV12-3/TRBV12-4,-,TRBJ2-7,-,TGTGCCAGCAGGGGGGTCTCCTACGAGCAGTACTTC,CASRGVSYEQYF
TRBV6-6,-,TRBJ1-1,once,TGTGCCAGCAGTCCGAACCCAGAATTTGGTGAAGCTTTCTTT,CASSPNPEFGEAFF
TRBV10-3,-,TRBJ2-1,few,TGTGCCATCAGTGAGTCGGAACAGGGAGGTTACAATGAGCAGTTCTTC,CAISESEQGGYNEQFF
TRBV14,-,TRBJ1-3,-,TGTGCCAGCAGCCAAGGGGCACCTACGTGGGGAAACACCATATATTTT,CASSQGAPTWGNTIYF
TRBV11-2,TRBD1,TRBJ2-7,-,TGTGCCAGCTCCCCGGGACAGGGTACCTACGAGCAGTACTTC,CASSPGQGTYEQYF
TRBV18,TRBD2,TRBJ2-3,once,TGTGCCAGCTCTCTACCGGGGGGGGGAACCGGCACAGATACGCAGTATTTT,CASSLPGGGTGTDTQYF
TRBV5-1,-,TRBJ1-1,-,TGCGCCAGCAGCTTGGAACCCATGAACACTGAAGCTTTCTTT,CASSLEPMNTEAFF
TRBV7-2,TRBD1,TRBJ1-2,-,TGTGCCAGCAGCCCATGGACAGGGGAGCGCTATGGCTACACCTTC,CASSPWTGERYGYTF
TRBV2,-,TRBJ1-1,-,TGTGCCAGCAGTGAAACACTCAACACTGAAGCTTTCTTT,CASSETLNTEAFF
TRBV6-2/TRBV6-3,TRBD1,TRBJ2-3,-,TGTGCCAGCAGTTCCGACGGGACAGGGGTTTGGCCAGGCCCAGATACGCAGTATTTT,CASSSDGTGVWPGPDTQYF
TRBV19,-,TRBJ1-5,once,TGTGCCAGTAGTTTTGTACAGGGAAGGGGTAATCAGCCCCAGCATTTT,CASSFVQGRGNQPQHF
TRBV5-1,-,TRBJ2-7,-,TGCGCCAGCGGAAACGCAGGGCACGAGCAGTACTTC,CASGNAGHEQYF
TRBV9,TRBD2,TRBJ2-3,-,TGTGCCAGCAGCGTAGTGGGGGGGAGCACAGATACGCAGTATTTT,CASSVVGGSTDTQYF
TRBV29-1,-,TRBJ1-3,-,TGCAGCGCCCTCGCCGGCAAGGGAAACACCATATATTTT,CSALAGKGNTIYF
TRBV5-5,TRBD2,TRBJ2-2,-,TGTGCCAGCAGCTTTGCGGGGGGACCCAACACCGGGGAGCTGTTTTTT,CASSFAGGPNTGELFF
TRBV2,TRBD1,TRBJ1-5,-,TGTGCCAGCAGTGAAGCGGGACAGGGGAGTCAGCCCCAGCATTTT,CASSEAGQGSQPQHF
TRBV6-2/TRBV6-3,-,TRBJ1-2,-,TGTGCCAGCAGTAGACCCCCCGATAACTATGGCTACACCTTC,CASSRPPDNYGYTF
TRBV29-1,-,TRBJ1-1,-,TGCAGCGCCGATGTACGGGGAATTAATGAAGCTTTCTTT,CSADVRGINEAFF
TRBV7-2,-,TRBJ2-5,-,TGTGCCAGCAGCTTTGGGGAAGAGACCCAGTACTTC,CASSFGEETQYF
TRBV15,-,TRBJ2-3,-,TGTGCCACCAGCAGATCTACAGATACGCAGTATTTT,CATSRSTDTQYF
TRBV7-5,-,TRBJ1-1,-,TGTGCCAGAAGCGGGCGGATGAACACTGAAGCTTTCTTT,CARSGRMNTEAFF
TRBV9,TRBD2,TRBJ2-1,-,TGTGCCAGCAGCGTAGCTCACACCAGCGGGGTAAATGAGCAGTTCTTC,CASSVAHTSGVNEQFF
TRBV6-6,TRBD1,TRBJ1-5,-,TGTGCCAGCAGCTCCCAGGACAGGGGGGGCAATCAGCCCCAGCATTTT,CASSSQDRGGNQPQHF
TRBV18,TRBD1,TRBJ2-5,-,TGTGCCAGCTCACCGGACAGGGGTTTGGAGACCCAGTACTTC,CASSPDRGLETQYF
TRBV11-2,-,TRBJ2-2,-,TGTGCCAGCAGCCCGAGCCGGGACACAAACACCGGGGAGCTGTTTTTT,CASSPSRDTNTGELFF
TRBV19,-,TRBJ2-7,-,TGTGCCAGTAGTCCAGGGGCCCACGAGCAGTACTTC,CASSPGAHEQYF
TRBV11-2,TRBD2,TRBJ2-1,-,TGTGCCAGCAGCTTAGGTCTAGCGGGGGGGCTCAATGAGCAGTTCTTC,CASSLGLAGGLNEQFF
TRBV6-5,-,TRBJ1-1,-,TGTGCCAGCAGTTACTTCGGGGAGAACACTGAAGCTTTCTTT,CASSYFGENTEAFF
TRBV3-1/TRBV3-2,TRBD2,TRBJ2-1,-,TGTGCCAGCAGCCTACCGGGACTAGCGGGGAATGAGCAGTTCTTC,CASSLPGLAGNEQFF
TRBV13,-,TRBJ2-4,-,TGTGCCAGCAGCTTAGGCCAGGCAGGGTGGGCCAAAAACATTCAGTACTTC,CASSLGQAGWAKNIQYF
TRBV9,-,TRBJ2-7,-,TGTGCCAGCAGCGTAGGCGGCGGCAGGGGTATTTACGAGCAGTACTTC,CASSVGGGRGIYEQYF
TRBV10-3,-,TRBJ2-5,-,TGTGCCATCAGTGCCGGAGGGACAGTCCAAGAGACCCAGTACTTC,CAISAGGTVQETQYF
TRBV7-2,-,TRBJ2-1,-,TGTGCCAGCAGCTTAGACGGCGGGTTTCTAAATGAGCAGTTCTTC,CASSLDGGFLNEQFF
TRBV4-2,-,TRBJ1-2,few,TGTGCCAGCAGCCAAGGGGAATGGGTTGACTATGGCTACACCTTC,CASSQGEWVDYGYTF
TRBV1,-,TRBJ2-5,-,TGCACCAGCAGCCCGACTAGCGGGGGCCAAGAGACCCAGTACTTC,CTSSPTSGGQETQYF
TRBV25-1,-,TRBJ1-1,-,TGTGCCAGCAGTGAGATCCGGGACGGTAACACTGAAGCTTTCTTT,CASSEIRDGNTEAFF
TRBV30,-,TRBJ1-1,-,TGTGCCTGGAGTTCAGGGACGGAGAACACTGAAGCTTTCTTT,CAWSSGTENTEAFF
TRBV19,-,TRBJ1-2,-,TGTGCCAGTAGTGAGCCCAGGGGATACTGGCGTGGCTACACCTTC,CASSEPRGYWRGYTF
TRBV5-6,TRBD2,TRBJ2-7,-,TGTGCCAGCAGCTTCGGGGGGAGCTCCTACGAGCAGTACTTC,CASSFGGSSYEQYF
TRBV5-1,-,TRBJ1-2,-,TGCGCCAGCAGCTTGGGGCCCGGGGGCTCCAACTATGGCTACACCTTC,CASSLGPGGSNYGYTF